In its sample, the clone carrying this T cell receptor (beta chain) was seen a few times. This record belongs to a study of T-cell reconstitution after alpha-beta-depleted transplantation in children. Trimming at V came to 5 bases and at J to 7 bases, leaving 10 bases not matched to a gene. The CDR3 is 15 amino acids. CDR1 and CDR2 from the germline V gene are SEHNR and FQNEAQ (reference sequence). Library preparation (for TCRbeta) was performed with unique molecular identifiers. TCRdb processed the PCR reads anew with MiXCR; each CDR3 protein has one entry. The sample includes some 200,000 distinct CDR3 sequences, more than 6.5% of them seen just once.

The clonotype was recovered from a human donor who donated a stem cell graft to a child with Wiskott-Aldrich syndrome. The source was PBMCs from the stem cell graft donor, collected from the stem cell graft. The chain employs TRBV7-9 and TRBJ2-1, with 8 bases lining up with TRBD1. For the CDR3, the DNA is TGTGCCAGCAGCGTAGTAGGACAGGGAAAGAATGAGCAGTTCTTC. As protein: CASSVVGQGKNEQFF.